The clone carrying this T cell receptor beta chain appeared a few times. This sample is drawn from a study of shared clonotypes between healthy human individuals. Repertoires were generated with immunoSEQ multiplex PCR, while TCRdb's copy carries only in-frame clones and drops some. This sample has roughly 1,000,000 clones, with around three quarters found just once. This sequence was found in a man aged 18 to 29 in good health. Some clones in this sample may be carry-over from other donors' samples. Sample: memory CD4+ T cells from PBMCs. Subset meaning: CD45RA-negative fraction.

CDR3 protein: CASSSPGQGTVRDTQYF. In DNA form, the CDR3 reads TGTGCCAGCAGTTCCCCGGGACAGGGGACCGTCAGAGATACGCAGTATTTT. The chain carries TRBV28 and TRBJ2-3; TRBD1 matches at 10 bases. This CDR3 comprises 17 residues. Losses at the gene ends were 4 bases for V and 5 bases for J; bases not matched to a gene: 12. Germline V gene lookup returns CDR1 MDHEN and CDR2 SYDVKM.